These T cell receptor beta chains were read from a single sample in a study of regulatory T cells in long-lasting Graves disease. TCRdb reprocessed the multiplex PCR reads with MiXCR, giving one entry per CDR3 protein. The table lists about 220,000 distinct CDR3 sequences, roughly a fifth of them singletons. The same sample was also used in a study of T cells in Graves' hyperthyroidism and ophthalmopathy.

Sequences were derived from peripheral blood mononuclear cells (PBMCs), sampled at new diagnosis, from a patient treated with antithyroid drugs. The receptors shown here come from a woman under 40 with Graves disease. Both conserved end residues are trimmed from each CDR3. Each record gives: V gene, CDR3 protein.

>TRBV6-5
ASSSRTGGREKLF
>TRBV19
ASSIKGLQPQH
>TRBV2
ASTEEGARGTEAF
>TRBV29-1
SATGTGNTIY
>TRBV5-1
ASSTVEGEDYGYT
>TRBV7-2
ASSLGTGFTEAF
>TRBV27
ASSLYGRTVGVLYGYT
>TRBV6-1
ASSDFTSGGTDTQY
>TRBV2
ASSGQGASDGYT
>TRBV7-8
ASSLNGLNNSPLH
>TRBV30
AWSEGSAGSTDTQY
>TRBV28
ASSSGANYEQY
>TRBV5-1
ASSLAGAPTTAEAF
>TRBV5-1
ASIPGPAKGSGNTIY
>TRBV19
ASSRTGTSGSFSYEQY
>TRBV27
ASSSTAGRSDGYT
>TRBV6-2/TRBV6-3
ASSYSIGIPYEQY
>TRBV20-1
SAREISSDKQF
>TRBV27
ASTPGQGRGDYGYT
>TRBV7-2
ASGGTSGFTDTQY